The 3 T cell receptor beta chains listed next were all sequenced from one sample in a study of cytomegalovirus exposure and HLA in healthy donors. PCR used 60 Vbeta primers and 13 Jbeta primers. TCRdb's table, derived via immunoSEQ multiplex PCR, lists solely in-frame clones and lacks some. Of fewer than 200,000 clones in the sample, over 60% are singletons; the top ten hold just under 1%. Sequencing input: PBMCs. Receptor source: a woman in her forties or fifties in good health and CMV-seropositive.

This clone came up once. This rearrangement joins TRBV7-9 to TRBJ2-5; D not certain. Germline V gene sequence: CDR1 SEHNR, CDR2 FQNEAQ (reference sequence). V shed 2 bases and J shed 2 bases, with 15 bases lying between them. The CDR3 length is 16 residues. DNA for the CDR3: TGTGCCAGCAGCTTAAAAGTTAGTCAATTTCAAGAGACCCAGTACTTC. This translates into CASSLKVSQFQETQYF.

The chain employs TRBV4-1 and TRBJ2-7, with 9 nucleotides matching TRBD1. The junction had 7 bases not matched to a gene; V was cut back by 3 bases and J by 4 bases. The CDR3 is 15 amino acids. CDR1 MGHRA and CDR2 YSYEKL come from the germline V gene. In DNA form, the CDR3 reads TGCGCCAGCAGCCAGCGACAGGGGGTGGGGTACGAGCAGTACTTC. It yields the protein CASSQRQGVGYEQYF.

The chain links TRBV7-6 to TRBJ2-7; 9 nucleotides line up with TRBD1. V dropped 1 base and J dropped 5; count of bases not matched to a gene: 3. The CDR3 sequence is 14 residues long. Germline V CDR1 and CDR2: SGHVS, FNYEAQ. This chain's CDR3 is CASSLGGQGHEQYF. The CDR3 DNA reads as TGTGCCAGCAGCTTAGGGGGACAGGGACACGAGCAGTACTTC.